This T cell receptor beta chain was captured by sequencing in a study of blood T cell repertoires in COVID-19. The CDR3 loop spans 17 amino acids. The assay was immunoSEQ multiplex PCR, and TCRdb's table has in-frame clones only and misses some. The table records around 81,000 clones, approximately 80% of them present only once. The TCR sequence derives from a human donor in a cohort sampled during active COVID-19. J is TRBJ1-3 and V is TRBV21-1; TRBD1 is taken as the D call from the table, unchecked against the DNA. TRBV21-1 represents a pseudogene. The sequencing input was peripheral blood. DNA for the CDR3: TGTGCCAGCAGCAACCGACAGGAGAAGCTTTCTGGAAACACCATATATTTT. It yields the protein CASSNRQEKLSGNTIYF.